The source of this TCR beta chain is a study of blood T cells in healthy people across ages. At the level of the study: Template switching picked up about one barcoded beta molecule for each two T cells. Study-wide results and limits: Long-lived and aged donors differed, with more naive CD4+ cells and higher diversity in the long-lived. Among T cells, TCR beta diversity per million cells dropped roughly linearly as age rose.

CDR3 size: 17 residues. Germline V lookup: CDR1 SGHRS, CDR2 YFSETQ. V dropped 0 bases and J dropped 0 bases, with 13 bases sitting between them. Peripheral blood, about 9.8 milliliters per donor, was collected. Primers used in a second PCR of roughly 6 to 11 cycles were a sample-barcoded 5' primer and a J-beta primer mix. TCRdb itself ran the 5' RACE reads through MiXCR, one entry per CDR3 protein. In the table there are approximately 670,000 distinct CDR3 sequences, approximately 40% of which are singletons. To note about this clonotype: What it binds is not known.

The TCR was taken from a man of 80 years or more in good health. Sequenced sample: blood. V gene TRBV5-1 combines with J gene TRBJ1-5; D not certain. CDR3 nucleotide sequence: TGCGCCAGCAGCTTGGGTCTCGATACGAATAGCAATCAGCCCCAGCATTTT. Residues: CASSLGLDTNSNQPQHF.